The clone carrying this T cell receptor (beta chain) has just a few counts. The CDR3 totals 13 residues. The germline V gene has CDR1 MGHDK and CDR2 SYGVNS. V gave up 3 bases and J gave up 5 bases, with 10 bases separating them. The sample is drawn from a study of blood T cells in healthy people across ages. Across the whole study: T cells yielded about one barcoded beta molecule per two cells through template switching.

For the second PCR, which ran for roughly 7 to 11 cycles, a sample-barcoded 5' primer and a J-beta primer mix were used. MiXCR, applied by TCRdb to the 5' RACE reads, yields one record per CDR3 protein. The sample includes roughly 800,000 distinct CDR3 sequences, roughly 64% of them seen just once. The receptor was derived from a young man in good health. J is TRBJ1-2 and V is TRBV25-1; a possible D gene is TRBD1 (5 bases). Input material: blood. The CDR3 reads CASSDTRVYGYTF. The CDR3 region has the DNA TGTGCCAGCAGTGATACCAGGGTTTATGGCTACACCTTC.